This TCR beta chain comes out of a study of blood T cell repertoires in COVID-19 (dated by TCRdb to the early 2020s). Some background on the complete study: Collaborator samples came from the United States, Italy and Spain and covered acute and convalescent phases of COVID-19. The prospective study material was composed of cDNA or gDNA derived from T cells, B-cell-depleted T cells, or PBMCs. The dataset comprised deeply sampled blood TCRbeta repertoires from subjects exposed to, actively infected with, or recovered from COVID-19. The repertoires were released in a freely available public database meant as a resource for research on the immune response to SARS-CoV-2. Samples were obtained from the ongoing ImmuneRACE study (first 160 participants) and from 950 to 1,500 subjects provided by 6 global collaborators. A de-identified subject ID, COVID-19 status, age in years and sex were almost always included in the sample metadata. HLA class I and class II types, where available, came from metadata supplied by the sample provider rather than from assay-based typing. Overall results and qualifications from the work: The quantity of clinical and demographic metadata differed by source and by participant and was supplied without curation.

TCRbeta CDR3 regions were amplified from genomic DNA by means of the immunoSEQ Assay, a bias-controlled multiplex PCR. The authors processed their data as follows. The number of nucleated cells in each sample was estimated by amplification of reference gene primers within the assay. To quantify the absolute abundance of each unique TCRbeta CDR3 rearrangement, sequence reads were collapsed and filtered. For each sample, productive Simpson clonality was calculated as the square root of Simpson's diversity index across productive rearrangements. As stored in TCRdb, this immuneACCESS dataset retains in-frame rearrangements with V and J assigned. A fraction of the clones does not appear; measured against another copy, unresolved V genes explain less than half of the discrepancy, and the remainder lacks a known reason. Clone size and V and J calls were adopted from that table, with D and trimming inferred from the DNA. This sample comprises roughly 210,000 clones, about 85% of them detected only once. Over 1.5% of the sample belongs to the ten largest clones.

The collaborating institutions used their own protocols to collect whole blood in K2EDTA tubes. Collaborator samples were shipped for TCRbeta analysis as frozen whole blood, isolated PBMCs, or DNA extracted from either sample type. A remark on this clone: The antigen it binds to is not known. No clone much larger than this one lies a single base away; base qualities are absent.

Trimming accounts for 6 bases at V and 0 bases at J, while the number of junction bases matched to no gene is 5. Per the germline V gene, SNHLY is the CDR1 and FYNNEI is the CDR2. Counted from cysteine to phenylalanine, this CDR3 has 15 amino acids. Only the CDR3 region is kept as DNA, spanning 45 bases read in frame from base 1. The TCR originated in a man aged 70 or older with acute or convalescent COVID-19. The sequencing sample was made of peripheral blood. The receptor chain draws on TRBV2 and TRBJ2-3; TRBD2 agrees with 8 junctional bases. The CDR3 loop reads CASRAGLGSTDTQYF. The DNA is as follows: TGTGCCAGCAGGGCGGGACTAGGGAGCACAGATACGCAGTATTTT.